These T cell receptor beta chains were read from a single sample in a study of radiotherapy plus CTLA-4 blockade in lung cancer. Assay: immunoSEQ multiplex PCR; the TCRdb copy retains only in-frame clones and omits some. The profile shows tens of thousands of clones, 60% to 85% of them singletons. The sample here was peripheral blood, taken from a patient treated with radiotherapy plus ipilimumab. These receptors all come from a human donor with non-small cell lung cancer who had a partial response to radiotherapy plus ipilimumab. Some clones in this sample may be carry-over from other donors' samples. The CDR3 runs from the conserved cysteine through the conserved F or W. Each record gives: D gene, J gene, clone size, V gene, CDR3 protein, CDR3 DNA. A D gene is named only where the DNA matches it firmly. Only some rows state a clone size, as once, few, many or a class for expanded clones.

. | TRBJ2-3 | few | TRBV7-2 | CASSLGVLTPRTDTQYF | TGTGCCAGCAGCTTAGGAGTACTGACTCCTCGCACAGATACGCAGTATTTT
TRBD1 | TRBJ2-4 | . | TRBV29-1 | CSVSDRGKNIQYF | TGCAGCGTTTCAGACAGGGGCAAAAACATTCAGTACTTC
TRBD2 | TRBJ2-2 | . | TRBV28 | CASGRVLAGTGELFF | TGTGCCAGCGGGAGGGTACTAGCGGGCACCGGGGAGCTGTTTTTT
. | TRBJ1-4 | . | TRBV10-3 | CAISAAGQEKLFF | TGTGCCATCAGTGCGGCAGGGCAAGAAAAACTGTTTTTT
TRBD2 | TRBJ2-1 | . | TRBV11-2 | CASKISGGAGEQFF | TGTGCCAGCAAGATTAGCGGGGGGGCGGGTGAGCAGTTCTTC
. | TRBJ1-2 | . | TRBV19 | CASSAPTEVDRSNGYTF | TGTGCCAGTAGTGCCCCCACGGAAGTAGACAGGTCGAATGGCTACACCTTC
. | TRBJ1-4 | . | TRBV7-6 | CASSLGRQGNEKLFF | TGTGCCAGCAGCTTAGGTCGGCAGGGCAATGAAAAACTGTTTTTT
. | TRBJ1-1 | . | TRBV6-1 | CASSSEGDTEAFF | TGTGCCAGCAGTAGTGAGGGGGACACTGAAGCTTTCTTT
. | TRBJ1-4 | . | TRBV27 | CASSFGRANEKLFF | TGTGCCAGCAGTTTTGGCAGGGCTAATGAAAAACTGTTTTTT
TRBD1 | TRBJ2-5 | . | TRBV6-5 | CARNRDRGSETQYF | TGTGCCAGAAACCGGGACAGGGGTTCGGAGACCCAGTACTTC